Listed below are T cell receptor beta chains from one sample, sequenced in a study of cytomegalovirus exposure and HLA in healthy donors. TCRdb's copy holds only in-frame clones and misses some; the assay was immunoSEQ multiplex PCR. The top ten hold approximately 5% of the sample, which has about 110,000 clones, around 77% seen once. Source material: PBMCs. The receptors come from a woman aged 25 to 39 in good health and CMV-seropositive. Each CDR3 is given with its conserved first and last residue. The order of the fields is D gene, J gene, V gene, clone size, CDR3 protein, CDR3 DNA. D genes are given only for firm matches. Clone size is shown for a subset of rows, as once, few, many or a class of expanded clone.

d_call: .; j_call: TRBJ1-2; v_call: TRBV7-2; clone_size: .; cdr3_aa: CASSPPGDYGYTF; cdr3_nt: TGTGCCAGCAGCCCACCCGGGGACTATGGCTACACCTTC
d_call: .; j_call: TRBJ1-1; v_call: TRBV6-1; clone_size: .; cdr3_aa: CASSESSDNPNTEAFF; cdr3_nt: TGTGCCAGCAGTGAGTCTTCGGACAACCCAAACACTGAAGCTTTCTTT
d_call: .; j_call: TRBJ1-1; v_call: TRBV6-5; clone_size: .; cdr3_aa: CASSYGEGEAFF; cdr3_nt: TGTGCCAGCAGTTACGGGGAGGGTGAAGCTTTCTTT
d_call: TRBD1; j_call: TRBJ2-2; v_call: TRBV19; clone_size: .; cdr3_aa: CASSTSGGLNTGELFF; cdr3_nt: TGTGCCAGTAGTACCTCAGGGGGCCTTAACACCGGGGAGCTGTTTTTT
d_call: .; j_call: TRBJ2-5; v_call: TRBV4-2; clone_size: .; cdr3_aa: CASQDRNQETQYF; cdr3_nt: TGTGCCAGTCAAGACAGGAACCAAGAGACCCAGTACTTC
d_call: .; j_call: TRBJ1-6; v_call: TRBV30; clone_size: once; cdr3_aa: CAWSVLKTATGGSPLHF; cdr3_nt: TGTGCCTGGAGTGTACTTAAGACCGCGACAGGAGGATCACCCCTCCACTTT
d_call: TRBD1; j_call: TRBJ1-5; v_call: TRBV18; clone_size: .; cdr3_aa: CASSPAGGNQPQHF; cdr3_nt: TGTGCCAGCTCACCGGCAGGGGGGAATCAGCCCCAGCATTTT
d_call: .; j_call: TRBJ1-6; v_call: TRBV30; clone_size: once; cdr3_aa: CAWKDRGENNSPLHF; cdr3_nt: TGTGCCTGGAAAGATCGCGGGGAGAACAATTCACCCCTCCACTTT
d_call: .; j_call: TRBJ2-2; v_call: TRBV7-9; clone_size: .; cdr3_aa: CASSLVKGAGELFF; cdr3_nt: TGTGCCAGCAGCTTAGTTAAGGGAGCCGGGGAGCTGTTTTTT
d_call: TRBD1; j_call: TRBJ2-1; v_call: TRBV6-6; clone_size: .; cdr3_aa: CASNSGQGSNEQFF; cdr3_nt: TGTGCCAGCAACTCAGGACAGGGAAGCAATGAGCAGTTCTTC
d_call: .; j_call: TRBJ1-4; v_call: TRBV18; clone_size: .; cdr3_aa: CASSYRPGSTNEKLFF; cdr3_nt: TGTGCCAGCTCGTACAGGCCCGGGTCGACTAATGAAAAACTGTTTTTT
d_call: TRBD1; j_call: TRBJ1-1; v_call: TRBV18; clone_size: .; cdr3_aa: CASSPNRGLDTEAFF; cdr3_nt: TGTGCCAGCTCGCCGAACAGGGGATTGGACACTGAAGCTTTCTTT
d_call: .; j_call: TRBJ1-2; v_call: TRBV9; clone_size: medium-sized; cdr3_aa: CASSPGGGEYGYTF; cdr3_nt: TGTGCCAGCAGCCCGGGGGGGGGAGAATATGGCTACACCTTC
d_call: .; j_call: TRBJ1-3; v_call: TRBV5-4; clone_size: .; cdr3_aa: CASSPRGGAAGNTIYF; cdr3_nt: TGTGCCAGCAGCCCGAGGGGGGGGGCGGCTGGAAACACCATATATTTT
d_call: TRBD1; j_call: TRBJ1-5; v_call: TRBV10-3; clone_size: few; cdr3_aa: CAISGGTGNQPQHF; cdr3_nt: TGTGCCATCAGTGGGGGGACAGGCAATCAGCCCCAGCATTTT
d_call: TRBD1; j_call: TRBJ2-2; v_call: TRBV5-1; clone_size: .; cdr3_aa: CASSPDRGLRTGELFF; cdr3_nt: TGCGCCAGCAGCCCGGACAGGGGGCTGCGAACCGGGGAGCTGTTTTTT
d_call: TRBD2; j_call: TRBJ2-1; v_call: TRBV13; clone_size: .; cdr3_aa: CASSLGGRGGYNEQFF; cdr3_nt: TGTGCCAGCAGCTTAGGCGGACGGGGGGGGTACAATGAGCAGTTCTTC
d_call: .; j_call: TRBJ2-5; v_call: TRBV5-1; clone_size: .; cdr3_aa: CASSLAGAQETQYF; cdr3_nt: TGCGCCAGCAGCTTGGCAGGGGCCCAAGAGACCCAGTACTTC
d_call: TRBD2; j_call: TRBJ2-7; v_call: TRBV27; clone_size: once; cdr3_aa: CASTATGLAENYEQYF; cdr3_nt: TGTGCCAGCACCGCGACCGGACTAGCCGAAAACTACGAGCAGTACTTC
d_call: .; j_call: TRBJ1-2; v_call: TRBV14; clone_size: .; cdr3_aa: CASSPDRTYGYTF; cdr3_nt: TGTGCCAGCAGCCCGGACAGAACCTATGGCTACACCTTC
d_call: TRBD1; j_call: TRBJ1-3; v_call: TRBV6-4; clone_size: .; cdr3_aa: CASSPTGGPGNTIYF; cdr3_nt: TGTGCCAGCAGTCCGACAGGGGGACCTGGAAACACCATATATTTT
d_call: .; j_call: TRBJ2-1; v_call: TRBV19; clone_size: .; cdr3_aa: CASSPLRQVNEQFF; cdr3_nt: TGTGCCAGTAGTCCCCTTCGACAGGTCAATGAGCAGTTCTTC
d_call: .; j_call: TRBJ1-5; v_call: TRBV15; clone_size: .; cdr3_aa: CATSRGGHINQPQHF; cdr3_nt: TGTGCCACCAGCAGAGGAGGGCACATCAATCAGCCCCAGCATTTT
d_call: TRBD1; j_call: TRBJ2-1; v_call: TRBV5-8; clone_size: .; cdr3_aa: CASSLQGHSYNEQFF; cdr3_nt: TGTGCCAGCAGCTTACAGGGGCACTCCTACAATGAGCAGTTCTTC
d_call: TRBD2; j_call: TRBJ2-7; v_call: TRBV5-1; clone_size: .; cdr3_aa: CASSPRLAGLYEQYF; cdr3_nt: TGCGCCAGCAGTCCAAGACTAGCGGGGTTGTACGAGCAGTACTTC
d_call: .; j_call: TRBJ2-5; v_call: TRBV7-9; clone_size: .; cdr3_aa: CASPTIQYF; cdr3_nt: TGTGCCAGTCCGACAATTCAGTACTTC
d_call: TRBD2; j_call: TRBJ2-1; v_call: TRBV4-1; clone_size: .; cdr3_aa: CASSHVGTSGNEQFF; cdr3_nt: TGCGCCAGCAGCCACGTCGGGACTAGTGGCAATGAGCAGTTCTTC
d_call: TRBD2; j_call: TRBJ2-7; v_call: TRBV7-9; clone_size: .; cdr3_aa: CASSLRREATYEQYF; cdr3_nt: TGTGCCAGCAGCTTGCGGCGGGAGGCGACCTACGAGCAGTACTTC
d_call: TRBD2; j_call: TRBJ2-7; v_call: TRBV2; clone_size: .; cdr3_aa: CASSDLTSGSYEQYF; cdr3_nt: TGTGCCAGCAGCGATCTAACTAGCGGGAGTTACGAGCAGTACTTC
d_call: .; j_call: TRBJ2-7; v_call: TRBV7-9; clone_size: .; cdr3_aa: CASSLEDWNSYEQYF; cdr3_nt: TGTGCCAGCAGCTTAGAGGACTGGAACTCCTACGAGCAGTACTTC
d_call: TRBD1; j_call: TRBJ1-2; v_call: TRBV30; clone_size: .; cdr3_aa: CAWSPGGANGYTF; cdr3_nt: TGTGCCTGGAGTCCAGGGGGCGCGAATGGCTACACCTTC
d_call: TRBD1; j_call: TRBJ1-5; v_call: TRBV9; clone_size: few; cdr3_aa: CASSVGGQGNQPQHF; cdr3_nt: TGTGCCAGCAGCGTAGGAGGACAGGGAAATCAGCCCCAGCATTTT
d_call: TRBD1; j_call: TRBJ1-2; v_call: TRBV5-1; clone_size: .; cdr3_aa: CASSYGQGPNYGYTF; cdr3_nt: TGCGCCAGCAGCTATGGACAGGGGCCTAACTATGGCTACACCTTC
d_call: TRBD1; j_call: TRBJ2-2; v_call: TRBV7-9; clone_size: .; cdr3_aa: CASSFFGQGNPGELFF; cdr3_nt: TGTGCCAGCAGCTTCTTTGGACAGGGAAATCCCGGGGAGCTGTTTTTT
d_call: TRBD2; j_call: TRBJ2-3; v_call: TRBV28; clone_size: .; cdr3_aa: CASSGLAASTDTQYF; cdr3_nt: TGTGCCAGCAGCGGACTAGCGGCTAGCACAGATACGCAGTATTTT
d_call: TRBD2; j_call: TRBJ2-7; v_call: TRBV30; clone_size: .; cdr3_aa: CAWGLAGVAYEQYF; cdr3_nt: TGTGCCTGGGGCCTAGCGGGAGTAGCCTACGAGCAGTACTTC
d_call: TRBD2; j_call: TRBJ2-7; v_call: TRBV7-3; clone_size: .; cdr3_aa: CASSSWDYSYEQYF; cdr3_nt: TGTGCCAGCAGCTCCTGGGACTACTCCTACGAGCAGTACTTC
d_call: .; j_call: TRBJ2-2; v_call: TRBV7-9; clone_size: few; cdr3_aa: CASSLRSGDIGELFF; cdr3_nt: TGTGCCAGCAGCTTAAGGAGCGGGGACATCGGGGAGCTGTTTTTT
d_call: TRBD1; j_call: TRBJ2-7; v_call: TRBV5-4; clone_size: .; cdr3_aa: CASSFADRGYEQYF; cdr3_nt: TGTGCCAGCAGCTTTGCCGACAGGGGCTACGAGCAGTACTTC
d_call: TRBD1; j_call: TRBJ2-7; v_call: TRBV5-1; clone_size: .; cdr3_aa: CASSFRDGDRYEQYF; cdr3_nt: TGCGCCAGCAGCTTCCGGGACGGGGACAGGTACGAGCAGTACTTC
d_call: TRBD2; j_call: TRBJ2-5; v_call: TRBV4-1; clone_size: .; cdr3_aa: CASSQDLSGSGETQYF; cdr3_nt: TGCGCCAGCAGCCAAGATCTTAGCGGGAGTGGGGAGACCCAGTACTTC
d_call: .; j_call: TRBJ1-2; v_call: TRBV10-3; clone_size: once; cdr3_aa: CAISEYQDGYTF; cdr3_nt: TGTGCCATCAGTGAATACCAGGATGGCTACACCTTC
d_call: TRBD2; j_call: TRBJ2-2; v_call: TRBV9; clone_size: once; cdr3_aa: CASSGGRLAADRFTGELFF; cdr3_nt: TGTGCCAGCAGTGGCGGAAGACTAGCGGCCGACAGGTTTACCGGGGAGCTGTTTTTT
d_call: .; j_call: TRBJ2-2; v_call: TRBV6-5; clone_size: .; cdr3_aa: CASRLDSLGELFF; cdr3_nt: TGTGCCAGCAGGCTAGACTCGTTGGGGGAGCTGTTTTTT
d_call: .; j_call: TRBJ1-2; v_call: TRBV6-1; clone_size: .; cdr3_aa: CASSAGGAYGYTF; cdr3_nt: TGTGCCAGCAGTGCGGGGGGCGCCTATGGCTACACCTTC
d_call: TRBD1; j_call: TRBJ1-2; v_call: TRBV18; clone_size: .; cdr3_aa: CASSPQATGAMGYGYTF; cdr3_nt: TGTGCCAGCTCACCACAGGCTACAGGGGCTATGGGTTATGGCTACACCTTC
d_call: .; j_call: TRBJ2-7; v_call: TRBV7-3; clone_size: .; cdr3_aa: CASSPLGGYEQYF; cdr3_nt: TGTGCCAGCAGCCCCCTGGGCGGGTACGAGCAGTACTTC
d_call: .; j_call: TRBJ1-2; v_call: TRBV27; clone_size: .; cdr3_aa: CASWAGNYGYTF; cdr3_nt: TGTGCCAGCTGGGCAGGGAACTATGGCTACACCTTC
d_call: TRBD2; j_call: TRBJ2-1; v_call: TRBV4-1; clone_size: .; cdr3_aa: CASSQAGGARPGNNEQFF; cdr3_nt: TGCGCCAGCAGCCAAGCCGGGGGGGCGAGACCTGGTAACAATGAGCAGTTCTTC
d_call: .; j_call: TRBJ2-1; v_call: TRBV6-5; clone_size: .; cdr3_aa: CASSYQYNEQFF; cdr3_nt: TGTGCCAGCAGTTACCAGTACAATGAGCAGTTCTTC
d_call: .; j_call: TRBJ2-7; v_call: TRBV13; clone_size: .; cdr3_aa: CASSLGGNSQTTGEQYF; cdr3_nt: TGTGCCAGCAGCTTAGGTGGGAACTCACAGACGACGGGAGAGCAGTACTTC
d_call: TRBD1; j_call: TRBJ2-5; v_call: TRBV6-1; clone_size: .; cdr3_aa: CASSGTQGAETQYF; cdr3_nt: TGTGCCAGCAGTGGCACTCAGGGGGCAGAGACCCAGTACTTC
d_call: .; j_call: TRBJ1-1; v_call: TRBV7-9; clone_size: .; cdr3_aa: CASSSGLWNTEAFF; cdr3_nt: TGTGCCAGCAGCTCCGGACTTTGGAACACTGAAGCTTTCTTT
d_call: TRBD1; j_call: TRBJ1-4; v_call: TRBV5-4; clone_size: few; cdr3_aa: CASSKRQGEKLFF; cdr3_nt: TGTGCCAGCAGCAAAAGACAGGGTGAAAAACTGTTTTTT
d_call: TRBD1; j_call: TRBJ2-5; v_call: TRBV7-2; clone_size: .; cdr3_aa: CASSLVDRGYQETQYF; cdr3_nt: TGTGCCAGCAGCTTAGTTGACAGGGGTTACCAAGAGACCCAGTACTTC
d_call: .; j_call: TRBJ1-2; v_call: TRBV5-6; clone_size: few; cdr3_aa: CASSFSFFLGYTF; cdr3_nt: TGTGCCAGCAGCTTTAGTTTCTTCTTGGGCTACACCTTC
d_call: TRBD1; j_call: TRBJ1-2; v_call: TRBV7-8; clone_size: once; cdr3_aa: CASSLARDRVYGYTF; cdr3_nt: TGTGCCAGCAGCCTGGCCCGGGACAGGGTCTATGGCTACACCTTC
d_call: TRBD1; j_call: TRBJ2-7; v_call: TRBV10-3; clone_size: .; cdr3_aa: CASSDRVYRNEQYF; cdr3_nt: TGTGCCTCCTCGGACAGGGTCTATCGAAACGAGCAGTACTTC
d_call: .; j_call: TRBJ2-1; v_call: TRBV5-1; clone_size: .; cdr3_aa: CASSLVGSSSYNEQFF; cdr3_nt: TGCGCCAGCAGCTTGGTCGGGAGTAGCTCCTACAATGAGCAGTTCTTC